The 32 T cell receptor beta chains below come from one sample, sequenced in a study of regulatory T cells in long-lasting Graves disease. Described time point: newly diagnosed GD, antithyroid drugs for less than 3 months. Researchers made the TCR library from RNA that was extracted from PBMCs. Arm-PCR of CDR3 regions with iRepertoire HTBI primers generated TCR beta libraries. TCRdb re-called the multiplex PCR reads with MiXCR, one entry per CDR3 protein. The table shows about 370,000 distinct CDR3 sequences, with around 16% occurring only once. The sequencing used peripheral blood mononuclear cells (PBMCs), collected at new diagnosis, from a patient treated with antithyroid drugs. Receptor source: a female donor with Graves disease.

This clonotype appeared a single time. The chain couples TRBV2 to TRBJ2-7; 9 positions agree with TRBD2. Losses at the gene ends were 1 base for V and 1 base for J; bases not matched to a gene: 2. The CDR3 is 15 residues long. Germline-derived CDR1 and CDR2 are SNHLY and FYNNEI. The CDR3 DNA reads TGTGCCAGCAGTGAAGTCGGACTAGCGTCCTACGAGCAGTACTTC. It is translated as CASSEVGLASYEQYF. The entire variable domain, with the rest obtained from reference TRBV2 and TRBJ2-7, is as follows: EPEVTQTPSHQVTQMGQEVILRCVPISNHLYFYWYRQILGQKVEFLVSFYNNEISEKSEIFDDQFSVERPDGSNFTLKIRSTKLEDSAMYFCASSEVGLASYEQYFGPGTRLTVT.

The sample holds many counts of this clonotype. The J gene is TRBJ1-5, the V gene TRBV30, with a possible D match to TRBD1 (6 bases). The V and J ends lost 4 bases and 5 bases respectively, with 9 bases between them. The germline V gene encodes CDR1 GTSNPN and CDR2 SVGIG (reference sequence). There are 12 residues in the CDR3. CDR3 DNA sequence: TGTGCCTGGAACAGGGACCATCAGCCCCAGCATTTT. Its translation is CAWNRDHQPQHF.

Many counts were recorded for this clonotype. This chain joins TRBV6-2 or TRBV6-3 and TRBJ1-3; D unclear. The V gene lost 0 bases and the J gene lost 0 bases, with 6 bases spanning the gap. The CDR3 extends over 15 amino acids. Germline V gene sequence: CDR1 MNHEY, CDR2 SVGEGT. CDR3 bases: TGTGCCAGCAGTTACTCCCGCAGCTCTGGAAACACCATATATTTT. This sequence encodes CASSYSRSSGNTIYF.

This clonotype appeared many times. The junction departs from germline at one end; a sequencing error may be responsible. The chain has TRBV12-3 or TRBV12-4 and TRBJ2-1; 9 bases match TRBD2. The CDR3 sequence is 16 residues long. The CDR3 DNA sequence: TGTGCCAGCAGCTTAGCCGGGACTAGCCGATACAATGAGCAGTTCTTC. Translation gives CASSLAGTSRYNEQFF.

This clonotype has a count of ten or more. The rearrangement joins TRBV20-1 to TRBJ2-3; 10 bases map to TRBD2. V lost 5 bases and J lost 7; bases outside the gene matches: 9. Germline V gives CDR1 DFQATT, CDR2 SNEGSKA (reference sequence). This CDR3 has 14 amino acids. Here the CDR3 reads CSALASGGRYTQYF. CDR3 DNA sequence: TGCAGTGCTCTCGCTAGCGGGGGCAGGTATACGCAGTATTTT.

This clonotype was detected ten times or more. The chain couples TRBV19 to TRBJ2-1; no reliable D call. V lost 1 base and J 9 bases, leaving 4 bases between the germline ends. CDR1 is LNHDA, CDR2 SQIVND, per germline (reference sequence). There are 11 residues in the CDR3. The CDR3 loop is CASSIAFEQFF. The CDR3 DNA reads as TGTGCCAGTAGTATAGCGTTTGAGCAGTTCTTC. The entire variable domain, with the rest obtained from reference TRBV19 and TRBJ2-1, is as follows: DGGITQSPKYLFRKEGQNVTLSCEQNLNHDAMYWYRQDPGQGLRLIYYSQIVNDFQKGDIAEGYSVSREKKESFPLTVTSAQKNPTAFYLCASSIAFEQFFGPGTRLTVL.

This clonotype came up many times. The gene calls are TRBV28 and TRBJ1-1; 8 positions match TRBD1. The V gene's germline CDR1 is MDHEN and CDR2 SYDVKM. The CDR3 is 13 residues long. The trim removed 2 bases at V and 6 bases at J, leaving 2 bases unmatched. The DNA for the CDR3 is TGTGCCAGCAGTTTAGCAGGGGGCTCTGAAGCTTTCTTT. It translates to CASSLAGGSEAFF.

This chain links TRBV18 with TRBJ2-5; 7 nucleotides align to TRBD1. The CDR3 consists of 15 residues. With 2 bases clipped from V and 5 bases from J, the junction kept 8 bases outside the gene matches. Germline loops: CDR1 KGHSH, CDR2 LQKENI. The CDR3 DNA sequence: TGTGCCAGCTCACCAGGCAGGGGACAGTGGGAGACCCAGTACTTC. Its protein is CASSPGRGQWETQYF.

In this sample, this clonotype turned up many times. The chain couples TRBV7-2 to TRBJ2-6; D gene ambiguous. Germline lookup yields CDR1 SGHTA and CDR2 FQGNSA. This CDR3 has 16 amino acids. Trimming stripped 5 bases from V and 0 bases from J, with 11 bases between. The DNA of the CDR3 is TGTGCCAGCAGCCCCCAGGTCAGCTCTGGGGCCAACGTCCTGACTTTC. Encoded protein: CASSPQVSSGANVLTF.

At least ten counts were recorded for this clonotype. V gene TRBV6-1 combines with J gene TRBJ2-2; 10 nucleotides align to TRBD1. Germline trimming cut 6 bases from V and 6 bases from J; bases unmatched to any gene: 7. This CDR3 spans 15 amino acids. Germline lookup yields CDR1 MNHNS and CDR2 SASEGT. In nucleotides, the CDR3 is TGTGCCAGCAGACGTTCCGGGACAGGGGCCGGGGAGCTGTTTTTT. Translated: CASRRSGTGAGELFF.

CDR3 nucleotide sequence: TGCAGTGCTAGAGGACAAGATCAGCCCCAGCATTTT. It specifies CSARGQDQPQHF. The chain has TRBV20-1 and TRBJ1-5; unclear D gene. Trimming left V 1 base short and J 5 bases short, with 6 bases between. Germline-derived CDR1 and CDR2 are DFQATT and SNEGSKA (reference sequence). The CDR3 runs 12 residues.

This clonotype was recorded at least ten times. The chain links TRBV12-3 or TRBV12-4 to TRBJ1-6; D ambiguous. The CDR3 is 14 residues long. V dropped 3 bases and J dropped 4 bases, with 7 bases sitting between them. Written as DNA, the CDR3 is TGTGCCAGCAGTTTCCCGGGTTATAATTCACCCCTCCACTTT. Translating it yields CASSFPGYNSPLHF.

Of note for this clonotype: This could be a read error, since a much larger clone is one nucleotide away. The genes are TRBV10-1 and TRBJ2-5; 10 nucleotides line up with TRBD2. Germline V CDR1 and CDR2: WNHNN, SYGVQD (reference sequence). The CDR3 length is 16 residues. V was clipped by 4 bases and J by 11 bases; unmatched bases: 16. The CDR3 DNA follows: TGCGCCAGCAGTGCACTAGCGGGAATAAGCGACAATGAGCAGTACTTC. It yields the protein CASSALAGISDNEQYF.

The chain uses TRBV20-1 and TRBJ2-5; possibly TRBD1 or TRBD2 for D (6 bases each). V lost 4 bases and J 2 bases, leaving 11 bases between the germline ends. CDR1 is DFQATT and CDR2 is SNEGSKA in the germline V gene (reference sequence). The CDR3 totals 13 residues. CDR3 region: CSAMRGEQETQYF. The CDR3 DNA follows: TGCAGTGCTATGAGGGGGGAACAAGAGACCCAGTACTTC.

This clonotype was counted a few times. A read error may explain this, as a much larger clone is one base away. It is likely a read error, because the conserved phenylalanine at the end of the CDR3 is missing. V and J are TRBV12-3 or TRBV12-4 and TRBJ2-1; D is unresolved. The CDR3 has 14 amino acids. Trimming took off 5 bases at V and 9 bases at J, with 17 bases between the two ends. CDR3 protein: CASSPPELSSEQFS. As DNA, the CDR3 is TGTGCCAGCAGTCCCCCGGAGTTATCCAGTGAGCAGTTCTCC.

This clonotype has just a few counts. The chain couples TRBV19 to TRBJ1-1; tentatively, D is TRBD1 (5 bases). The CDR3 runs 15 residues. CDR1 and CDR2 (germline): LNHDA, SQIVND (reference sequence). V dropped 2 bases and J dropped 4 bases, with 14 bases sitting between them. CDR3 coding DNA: TGTGCCAGTAGTATATACGGGGGGTATGGCACTGAAGCTTTCTTT. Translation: CASSIYGGYGTEAFF.

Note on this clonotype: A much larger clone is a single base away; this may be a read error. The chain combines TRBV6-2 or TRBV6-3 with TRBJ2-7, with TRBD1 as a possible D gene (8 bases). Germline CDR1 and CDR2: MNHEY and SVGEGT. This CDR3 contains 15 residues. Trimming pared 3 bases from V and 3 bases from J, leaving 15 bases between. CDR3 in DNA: TGTGCCAGCAGTTATACAGGGGGGGAAGACTACGAGCAGTACTTC. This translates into CASSYTGGEDYEQYF.

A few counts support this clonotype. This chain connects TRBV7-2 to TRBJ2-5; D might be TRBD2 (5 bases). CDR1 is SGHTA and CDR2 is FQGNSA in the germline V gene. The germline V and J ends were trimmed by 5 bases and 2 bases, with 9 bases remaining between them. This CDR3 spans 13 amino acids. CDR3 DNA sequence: TGTGCCAGCAGCAACCCGGGGCAAGAGACCCAGTACTTC. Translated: CASSNPGQETQYF.

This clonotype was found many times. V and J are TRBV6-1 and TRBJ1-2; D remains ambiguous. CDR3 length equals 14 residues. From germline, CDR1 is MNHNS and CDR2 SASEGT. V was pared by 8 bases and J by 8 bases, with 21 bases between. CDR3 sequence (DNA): TGTGCCAGCCAATTATATACCGCGGCCGGCGGCTACACCTTC. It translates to CASQLYTAAGGYTF.

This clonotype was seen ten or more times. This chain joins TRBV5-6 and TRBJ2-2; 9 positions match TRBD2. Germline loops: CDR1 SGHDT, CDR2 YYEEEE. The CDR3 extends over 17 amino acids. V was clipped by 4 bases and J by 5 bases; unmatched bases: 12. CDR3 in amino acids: CASSRGGTSFWTGELFF. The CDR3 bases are TGTGCCAGCAGCCGGGGGGGGACTAGCTTCTGGACCGGGGAGCTGTTTTTT.

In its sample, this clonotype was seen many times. CDR3 protein: CASQLGTGVTEAFF. Written as DNA, the CDR3 is TGTGCCAGCCAACTAGGGACAGGGGTCACTGAAGCTTTCTTT. The rearrangement joins TRBV28 to TRBJ1-1; 10 positions match TRBD1. Germline CDR1 and CDR2: MDHEN and SYDVKM. The CDR3 consists of 14 residues. J was trimmed by 4 bases and V by 8 bases; bases with no gene match: 7.

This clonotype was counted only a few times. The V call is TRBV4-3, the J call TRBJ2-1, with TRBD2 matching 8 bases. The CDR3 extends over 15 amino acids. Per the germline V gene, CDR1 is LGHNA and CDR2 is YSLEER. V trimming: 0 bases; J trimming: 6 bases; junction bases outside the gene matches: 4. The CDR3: CASSQDSGGVNEQFF. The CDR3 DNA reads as TGCGCCAGCAGCCAAGACTCGGGAGGGGTCAATGAGCAGTTCTTC.

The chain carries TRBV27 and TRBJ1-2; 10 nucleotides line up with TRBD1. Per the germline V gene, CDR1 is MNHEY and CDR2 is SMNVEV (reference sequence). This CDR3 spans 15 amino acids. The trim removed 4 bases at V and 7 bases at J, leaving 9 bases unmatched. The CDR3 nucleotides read TGTGCCAGCAGTTCGACAGGGGGCGGTTTCGGTGGCTACACCTTC. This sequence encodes CASSSTGGGFGGYTF.

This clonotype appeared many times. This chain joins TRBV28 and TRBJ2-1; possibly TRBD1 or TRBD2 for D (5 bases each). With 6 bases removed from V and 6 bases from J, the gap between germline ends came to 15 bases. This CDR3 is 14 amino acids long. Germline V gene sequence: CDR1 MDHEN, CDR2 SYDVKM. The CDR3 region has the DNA TGTGCCAGCAGCCCCTTGGGACGTACCAATGAGCAGTTCTTC. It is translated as CASSPLGRTNEQFF.

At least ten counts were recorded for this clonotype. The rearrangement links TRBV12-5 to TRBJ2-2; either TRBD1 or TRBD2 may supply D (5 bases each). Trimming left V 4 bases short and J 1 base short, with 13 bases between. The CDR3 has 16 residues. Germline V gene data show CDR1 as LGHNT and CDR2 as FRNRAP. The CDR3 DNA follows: TGTGCTAGTGGTTCCCCCGGGACGGAGAACACCGGGGAGCTGTTTTTT. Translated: CASGSPGTENTGELFF.

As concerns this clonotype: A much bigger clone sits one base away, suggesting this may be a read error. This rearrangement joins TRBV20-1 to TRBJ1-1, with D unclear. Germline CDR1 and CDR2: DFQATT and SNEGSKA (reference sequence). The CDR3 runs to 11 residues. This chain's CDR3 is CSAPRNTKAFF. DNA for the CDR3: TGCAGTGCCCCGAGGAACACTAAAGCTTTCTTT.

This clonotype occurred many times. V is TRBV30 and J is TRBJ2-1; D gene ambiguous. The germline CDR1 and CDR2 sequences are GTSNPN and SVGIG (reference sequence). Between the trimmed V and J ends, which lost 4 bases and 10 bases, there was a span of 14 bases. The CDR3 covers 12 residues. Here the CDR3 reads CAWIRSLEEQFF. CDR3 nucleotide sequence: TGTGCCTGGATTAGGTCGCTGGAGGAGCAGTTCTTC.

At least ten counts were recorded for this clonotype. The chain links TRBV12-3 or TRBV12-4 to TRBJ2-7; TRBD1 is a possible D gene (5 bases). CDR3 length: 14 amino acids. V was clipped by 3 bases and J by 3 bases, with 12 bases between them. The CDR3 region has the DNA TGTGCCAGCAGTTTCCAGGGTCTTGGCTACGAGCAGTACTTC. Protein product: CASSFQGLGYEQYF.

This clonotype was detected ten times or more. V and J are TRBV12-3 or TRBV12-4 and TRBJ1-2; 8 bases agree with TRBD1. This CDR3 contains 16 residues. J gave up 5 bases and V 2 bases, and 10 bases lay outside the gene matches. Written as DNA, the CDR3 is TGTGCCAGCAGTTTATTTCGGACAGGGATTTTTTATGGCTACACCTTC. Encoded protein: CASSLFRTGIFYGYTF.

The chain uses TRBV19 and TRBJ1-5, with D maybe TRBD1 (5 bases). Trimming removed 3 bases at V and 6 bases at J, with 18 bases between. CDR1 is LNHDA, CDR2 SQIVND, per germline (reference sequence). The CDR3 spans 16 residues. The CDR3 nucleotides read TGTGCCAGTAGTATTGTTCGGCAGGGTGGGGGTCAGCCCCAGCATTTT. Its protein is CASSIVRQGGGQPQHF.

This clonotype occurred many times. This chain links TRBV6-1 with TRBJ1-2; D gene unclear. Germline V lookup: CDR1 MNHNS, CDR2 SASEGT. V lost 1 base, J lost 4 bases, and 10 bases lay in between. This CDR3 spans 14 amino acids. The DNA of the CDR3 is TGTGCCAGCAGTGAAGGGGTATTGATCTATGGCTACACCTTC. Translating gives CASSEGVLIYGYTF.

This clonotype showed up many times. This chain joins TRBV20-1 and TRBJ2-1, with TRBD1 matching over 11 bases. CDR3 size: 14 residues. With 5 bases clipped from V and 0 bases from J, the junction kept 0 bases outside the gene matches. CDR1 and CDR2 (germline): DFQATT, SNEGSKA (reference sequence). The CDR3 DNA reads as TGCAGTGCTGGGACAGGGGGCTCCTACAATGAGCAGTTCTTC. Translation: CSAGTGGSYNEQFF.